The TCR beta chain described here comes from a study of blood T cell repertoires in COVID-19. CDR1 is MGHRA and CDR2 is YSYEKL in the germline V gene. The CDR3 contains 11 residues. Trimming cost V 1 base and J 11 bases, with 8 bases left between them. Generated by immunoSEQ multiplex PCR, the TCRdb table keeps only in-frame clones and is missing some. The data hold around 160,000 clones, with approximately 95% observed a single time. The V and J genes are TRBV4-1 and TRBJ1-1; no definite D call. The source of this sequence is a woman aged 55-75 years with COVID-19, enrolled during active disease. Source material: peripheral blood. CDR3 nucleotide sequence: TGCGCCAGCAGCCAAGGGGTCAGGGCTTTCTTT. Translation: CASSQGVRAFF.